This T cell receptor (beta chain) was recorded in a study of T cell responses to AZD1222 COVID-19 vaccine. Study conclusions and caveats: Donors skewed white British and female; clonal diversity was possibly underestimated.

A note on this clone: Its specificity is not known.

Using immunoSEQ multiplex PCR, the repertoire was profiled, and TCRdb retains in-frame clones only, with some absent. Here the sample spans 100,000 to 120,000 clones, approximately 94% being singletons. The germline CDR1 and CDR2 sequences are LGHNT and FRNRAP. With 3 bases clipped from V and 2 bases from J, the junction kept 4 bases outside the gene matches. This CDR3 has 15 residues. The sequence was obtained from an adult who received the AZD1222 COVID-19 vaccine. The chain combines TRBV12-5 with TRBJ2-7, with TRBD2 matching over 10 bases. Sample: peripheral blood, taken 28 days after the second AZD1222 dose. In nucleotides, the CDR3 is TGTGCTAGTGGTTTCCGGACTAGCGGCGCCTACGAGCAGTACTTC. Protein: CASGFRTSGAYEQYF.